Listed below are T cell receptor beta chains from one sample, sequenced in a study of patients and donors after allogeneic stem cell transplantation. MiXCR, applied by TCRdb to the RT-PCR reads, yields one record per CDR3 protein. The profile shows roughly 180,000 distinct CDR3 sequences, less than 45% of them singletons. The sequenced sample was blood, either unsorted or a sorted T cell fraction (not recorded which). These receptors were collected from a human donor who was either an allogeneic HSCT recipient or a stem cell or donor lymphocyte infusion donor (not recorded which). It is not recorded whose cells these are; they may come from a transplant donor. Each CDR3 is given with its conserved first and last residue. D genes are given only for firm matches. Clone size appears in some rows only: once, few, many, or a class for an expanded clone.

>-|TRBJ1-6|TRBV7-9|-
CASSLVVDNSPLHF
TGTGCCAGCAGCTTAGTTGTCGATAATTCACCCCTCCACTTT
>-|TRBJ1-1|TRBV29-1|many
CSVETGNTEAFF
TGCAGCGTTGAGACAGGGAACACTGAAGCTTTCTTT
>-|TRBJ2-1|TRBV29-1|few
CSVDPPGSWDEQFF
TGCAGCGTTGATCCCCCAGGGTCTTGGGATGAGCAGTTCTTC
>-|TRBJ1-4|TRBV12-3/TRBV12-4|-
CASSPGHPGEKLFF
TGTGCCAGCAGTCCGGGACACCCGGGTGAAAAACTGTTTTTT
>-|TRBJ2-4|TRBV5-6|-
CASSPEGPKNIQYF
TGTGCCAGCAGCCCTGAGGGACCCAAAAACATTCAGTACTTC
>TRBD2|TRBJ2-1|TRBV6-5|-
CASSYSLAGMSSYNEQFF
TGTGCCAGCAGTTACTCCCTAGCGGGAATGAGCTCCTACAATGAGCAGTTCTTC
>-|TRBJ2-5|TRBV14|-
CASSRKETQYF
TGTGCCAGCAGTCGAAAAGAGACCCAGTACTTC
>TRBD1|TRBJ1-1|TRBV6-2/TRBV6-3|-
CASRSIQGASAFF
TGTGCCAGCAGGAGTATACAGGGGGCCTCGGCTTTCTTT
>-|TRBJ1-1|TRBV3-1|-
CASSLGPARTEAFF
TGTGCCAGCTCACTGGGGCCGGCGCGCACTGAAGCTTTCTTT
>TRBD2|TRBJ2-7|TRBV18|-
CASSLPGGSEQYF
TGTGCCAGCTCACTGCCGGGAGGTTCCGAGCAGTACTTC
>TRBD1|TRBJ2-2|TRBV7-2|-
CASRSGQGIRPGELFF
TGTGCCAGCAGGTCGGGACAGGGGATTCGGCCCGGGGAGCTGTTTTTT
>-|TRBJ1-6|TRBV9|-
CASSADSLGNSPLHF
TGTGCCAGCAGCGCGGACAGTTTAGGAAATTCACCCCTCCACTTT
>TRBD1|TRBJ1-1|TRBV11-2|-
CASSLRGGTGNTEAFF
TGTGCCAGCAGCTTAAGAGGAGGGACAGGAAACACTGAAGCTTTCTTT
>-|TRBJ1-1|TRBV24-1|few
CATSDGTYTEAFF
TGTGCCACCAGTGATGGTACCTACACTGAAGCTTTCTTT
>-|TRBJ1-2|TRBV30|-
CAWSVSGGYTF
TGTGCCTGGAGTGTAAGTGGTGGCTACACCTTC
>-|TRBJ1-1|TRBV6-5|-
CASSSWGTGTDTEAFF
TGTGCCAGCAGTAGTTGGGGAACAGGGACGGACACTGAAGCTTTCTTT
>TRBD2|TRBJ2-3|TRBV9|-
CASSVSGGGPADTQYF
TGTGCCAGCAGCGTATCCGGGGGAGGGCCGGCAGATACGCAGTATTTT
>-|TRBJ2-5|TRBV7-2|-
CASSLKRVVGDQYF
TGTGCCAGCAGCTTAAAAAGGGTAGTGGGTGACCAGTACTTC
>-|TRBJ2-3|TRBV5-1|-
CASSLEDSSTDTQYF
TGCGCCAGCAGCTTGGAGGACTCTAGCACAGATACGCAGTATTTT
>TRBD2|TRBJ2-7|TRBV6-5|-
CASSYSGLAGGPEQYF
TGTGCCAGCAGTTACTCTGGCCTAGCGGGAGGCCCCGAGCAGTACTTC
>-|TRBJ1-5|TRBV29-1|-
CSVETGGNQPQHF
TGCAGCGTTGAAACGGGGGGCAATCAGCCCCAGCATTTT
>TRBD1|TRBJ1-1|TRBV12-3/TRBV12-4|once
CASSPRGQVPEAFF
TGTGCCAGCAGTCCCAGAGGACAGGTACCTGAAGCTTTCTTT
>-|TRBJ2-2|TRBV5-5|-
CATSAFGTNTGELFF
TGTGCCACCTCCGCCTTTGGGACGAACACCGGGGAGCTGTTTTTT
>TRBD2|TRBJ2-1|TRBV5-1|-
CASRGVADYNEQFF
TGCGCCAGCCGGGGGGTAGCGGACTACAATGAGCAGTTCTTC
>TRBD1|TRBJ1-1|TRBV10-3|-
CAISWTGERNTEAFF
TGTGCCATCAGTTGGACAGGGGAGAGGAACACTGAAGCTTTCTTT
>-|TRBJ2-2|TRBV5-1|-
CASSPDVTGAGGELFF
TGCGCCAGCAGCCCGGACGTAACGGGCGCCGGCGGGGAGCTGTTTTTT
>-|TRBJ1-5|TRBV27|few
CASSLGANNQPQHF
TGTGCCAGCAGTTTAGGGGCCAACAATCAGCCCCAGCATTTT
>TRBD2|TRBJ2-2|TRBV7-9|-
CASSYLSGGRGELFF
TGTGCCAGCAGCTACCTTAGCGGGGGCCGAGGGGAGCTGTTTTTT
>TRBD1|TRBJ1-2|TRBV12-3/TRBV12-4|-
CASTDRGSGHGYTF
TGTGCCAGCACCGACAGGGGATCGGGTCATGGCTACACCTTC
>-|TRBJ1-1|TRBV6-5|-
CASSGQYTEAFF
TGTGCCAGCAGCGGACAGTACACTGAAGCTTTCTTT
>TRBD1|TRBJ1-4|TRBV5-4|-
CASSLAPGTGVEKLFF
TGTGCCAGCAGCTTGGCCCCCGGGACAGGGGTTGAAAAACTGTTTTTT
>TRBD2|TRBJ2-1|TRBV6-2/TRBV6-3|once
CASSYERETRRSYNEQFF
TGTGCCAGCAGTTATGAGCGGGAGACCAGACGCTCCTACAATGAGCAGTTCTTC
>-|TRBJ2-2|TRBV3-1|-
CASSQVDTGELFF
TGTGCCAGCAGCCAAGTGGACACCGGGGAGCTGTTTTTT
>TRBD2|TRBJ2-3|TRBV27|few
CASSLAGAGTDTQYF
TGTGCCAGCAGCCTAGCGGGAGCGGGAACAGATACGCAGTATTTT
>TRBD2|TRBJ2-1|TRBV20-1|-
CSAKPGTSDYNEQFF
TGCAGTGCCAAACCCGGGACTAGCGACTACAATGAGCAGTTCTTC
>-|TRBJ1-2|TRBV7-9|-
CASSPGRAQYGYTF
TGTGCCAGCAGCCCCGGCAGGGCTCAATATGGCTACACCTTC
>TRBD2|TRBJ2-7|TRBV9|-
CASSRRLAGLDEQYF
TGTGCCAGCAGCAGACGACTAGCGGGACTCGACGAGCAGTACTTC
>TRBD1|TRBJ1-6|TRBV5-1|few
CASSAQGASFSPLHF
TGCGCCAGCAGCGCCCAGGGGGCGTCGTTTTCACCCCTCCACTTT
>TRBD1|TRBJ2-1|TRBV7-7|-
CASSLYRGSNEQFF
TGTGCCAGCAGCTTATACAGGGGGAGCAATGAGCAGTTCTTC
>TRBD1|TRBJ1-2|TRBV29-1|-
CSLLPLDRNYGYTF
TGCAGCCTCCTTCCCCTGGACAGGAACTATGGCTACACCTTC
>TRBD1|TRBJ2-7|TRBV5-1|-
CASSKTTGYSSYEQYF
TGCGCCAGCAGCAAGACGACAGGGTATAGCTCCTACGAGCAGTACTTC
>-|TRBJ2-2|TRBV27|-
CASSISAGELFF
TGTGCCAGCAGTATATCGGCCGGGGAGCTGTTTTTT
>-|TRBJ1-3|TRBV5-8|-
CASSPGVLPTGNTIYF
TGTGCCAGCAGCCCGGGCGTGCTCCCTACTGGAAACACCATATATTTT
>-|TRBJ1-6|TRBV12-3/TRBV12-4|-
CASSLVGFYNSPLHF
TGTGCCAGCAGTTTAGTGGGCTTCTATAATTCACCCCTCCACTTT
>-|TRBJ1-1|TRBV6-5|-
CASSYDTGRGEAFF
TGTGCCAGCAGTTACGATACGGGAAGGGGTGAAGCTTTCTTT
>-|TRBJ1-2|TRBV10-3|few
CAIGLRPLTNYGYTF
TGTGCCATCGGGTTGAGGCCCCTAACTAACTATGGCTACACCTTC
>-|TRBJ1-1|TRBV12-3/TRBV12-4|-
CASSLAGPEPNTEAFF
TGTGCCAGCAGTTTAGCGGGTCCAGAACCAAACACTGAAGCTTTCTTT
>TRBD1|TRBJ2-1|TRBV29-1|-
CSVEGGQGAF
TGCAGCGTTGAAGGGGGACAGGGTGCCTTC
>-|TRBJ2-7|TRBV6-5|-
CASSYGGVGSYEQYF
TGTGCCAGCAGTTACGGGGGAGTGGGTTCCTACGAGCAGTACTTC
>-|TRBJ1-1|TRBV5-1|many
CASSLGLKGTEAFF
TGCGCCAGCAGCTTGGGTCTGAAGGGGACTGAAGCTTTCTTT
>TRBD2|TRBJ2-6|TRBV20-1|few
CSARDRVSGASGANVLTF
TGCAGTGCTAGAGATCGGGTTAGCGGGGCCTCTGGGGCCAACGTCCTGACTTTC
>-|TRBJ1-2|TRBV7-9|few
CASSLEGDYTF
TGTGCCAGCAGCTTAGAAGGGGACTATACCTTC
>-|TRBJ2-5|TRBV7-9|-
CASSPMGETQYF
TGTGCCAGCAGCCCCATGGGGGAGACCCAGTACTTC
>-|TRBJ1-1|TRBV30|-
CAWNEGMNTEAFF
TGTGCCTGGAATGAGGGTATGAACACTGAAGCTTTCTTT